The present TCR beta chain was sequenced within a study of response to subunit inactivated influenza vaccine. The CDR3 length is 14 residues. V lost 1 base and J lost 2, with 11 bases in between. Per germline, CDR1 GTSNPN and CDR2 SVGIG (reference sequence). Study-level points and caveats: T cells newly recruited by each seasonal influenza vaccination are few, the authors suggested.

On this clonotype: Its target is unknown.

Each CDR3 protein is one row after TCRdb ran MiXCR on the RT-PCR reads. The table records 150,000 to 200,000 distinct CDR3 sequences, roughly a tenth of them present only once. This TCR came from a man in his fifties or sixties who received an inactivated influenza vaccine. Specimen: non-naive T cells sorted from PBMCs, collected roughly 6 weeks after vaccination. The chain combines TRBV30 with TRBJ1-1; D gene unclear. CDR3 in amino acids: CAWSAGFLNTEAFF. The CDR3 coding sequence is TGTGCCTGGAGTGCTGGTTTTTTAAACACTGAAGCTTTCTTT.